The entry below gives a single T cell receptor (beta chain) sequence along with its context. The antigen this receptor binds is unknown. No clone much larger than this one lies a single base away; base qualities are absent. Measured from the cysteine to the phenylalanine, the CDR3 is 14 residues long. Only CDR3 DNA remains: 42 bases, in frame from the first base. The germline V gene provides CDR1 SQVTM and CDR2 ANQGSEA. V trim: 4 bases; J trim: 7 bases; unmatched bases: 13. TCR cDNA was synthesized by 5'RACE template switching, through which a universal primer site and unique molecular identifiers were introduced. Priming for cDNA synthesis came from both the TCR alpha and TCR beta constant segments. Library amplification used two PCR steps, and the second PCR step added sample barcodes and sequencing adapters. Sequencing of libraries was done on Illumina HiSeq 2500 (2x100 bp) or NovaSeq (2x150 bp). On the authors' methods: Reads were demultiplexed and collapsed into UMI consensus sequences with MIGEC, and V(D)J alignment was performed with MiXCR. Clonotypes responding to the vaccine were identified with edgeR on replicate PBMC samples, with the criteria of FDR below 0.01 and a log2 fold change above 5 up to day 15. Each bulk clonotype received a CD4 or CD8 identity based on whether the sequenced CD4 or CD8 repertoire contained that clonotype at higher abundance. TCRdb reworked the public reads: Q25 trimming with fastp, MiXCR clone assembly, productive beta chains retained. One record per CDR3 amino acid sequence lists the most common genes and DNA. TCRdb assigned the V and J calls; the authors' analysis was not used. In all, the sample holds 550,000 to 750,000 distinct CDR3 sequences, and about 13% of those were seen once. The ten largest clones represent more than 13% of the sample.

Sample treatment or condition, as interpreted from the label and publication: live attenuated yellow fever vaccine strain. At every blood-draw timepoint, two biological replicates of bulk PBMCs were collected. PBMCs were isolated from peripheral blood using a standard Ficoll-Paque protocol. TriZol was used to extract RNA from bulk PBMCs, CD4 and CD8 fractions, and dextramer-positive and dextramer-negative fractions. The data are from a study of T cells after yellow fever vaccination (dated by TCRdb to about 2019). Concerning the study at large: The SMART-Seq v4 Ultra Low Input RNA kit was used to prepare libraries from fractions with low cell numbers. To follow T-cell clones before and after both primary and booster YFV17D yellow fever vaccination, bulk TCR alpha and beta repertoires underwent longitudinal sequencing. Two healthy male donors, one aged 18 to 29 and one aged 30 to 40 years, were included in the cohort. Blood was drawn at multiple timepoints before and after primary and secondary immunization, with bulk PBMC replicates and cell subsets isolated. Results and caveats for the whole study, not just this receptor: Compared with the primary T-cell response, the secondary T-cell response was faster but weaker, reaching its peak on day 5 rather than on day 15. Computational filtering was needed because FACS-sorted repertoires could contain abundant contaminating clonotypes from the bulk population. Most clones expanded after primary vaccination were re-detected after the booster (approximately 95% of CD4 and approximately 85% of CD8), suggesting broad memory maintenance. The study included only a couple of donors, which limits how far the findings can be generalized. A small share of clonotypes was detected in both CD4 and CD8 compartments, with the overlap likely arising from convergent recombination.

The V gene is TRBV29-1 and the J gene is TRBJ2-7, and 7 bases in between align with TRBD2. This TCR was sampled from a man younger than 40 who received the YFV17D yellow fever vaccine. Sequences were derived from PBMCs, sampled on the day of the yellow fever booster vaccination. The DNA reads TGCAGCGTTGGTTTGGCTAGCGGACTCCAAGAGCAGTACTTC. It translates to CSVGLASGLQEQYF.